What follows is one T cell receptor beta chain and its context. Libraries were prepared by immunoSEQ multiplex PCR; TCRdb keeps only in-frame clonotypes and omits some of them. Among around 57,000 clones listed, approximately 97% were seen once. The germline V gene encodes CDR1 LNHDA and CDR2 SQIVND (reference sequence). CDR3 length: 13 amino acids. V was shortened by 7 bases and J by 7 bases, with 14 bases between the two germline ends. The data stem from a study of technical replicates of blood from a few donors. This clonotype originated in a human donor in good health. The J gene is TRBJ1-5, the V gene TRBV19; D unclear. Sequencing used T cells isolated from PBMCs. The CDR3 DNA follows: TGTGCCAGTACGCTGAGAGGGAGACAGCCCCAGCATTTT. Residues: CASTLRGRQPQHF.